This is a list of T cell receptor beta chains from one sample in a study of cytomegalovirus exposure and HLA in healthy donors. The protocol was immunoSEQ multiplex PCR, while the TCRdb copy is restricted to in-frame clones and leaves out a portion. The top ten hold roughly 4.9% of the sample, which has 60,000 to 85,000 clones, approximately 70% seen once. Sequencing input: PBMCs. Every receptor here comes from a man between 60 and 75 years old in good health and CMV-seropositive. Both conserved end residues are part of each CDR3. The D gene is left open where the match is weak. Clone size appears in some rows only: once, few, many, or a class for an expanded clone.

d_gene: .; len: 13; v_gene: TRBV28; abundance: .; j_gene: TRBJ1-1; CDR3aa: CASSLYGEGGAFF; CDR3nt: TGTGCCAGCAGTTTATACGGGGAAGGAGGAGCTTTCTTT
d_gene: TRBD1; len: 13; v_gene: TRBV2; abundance: .; j_gene: TRBJ2-3; CDR3aa: CATSGQGVDTQYF; CDR3nt: TGTGCCACCTCGGGACAGGGGGTAGATACGCAGTATTTT
d_gene: TRBD2; len: 15; v_gene: TRBV4-1; abundance: .; j_gene: TRBJ2-7; CDR3aa: CASSHARTSVGEQYF; CDR3nt: TGCGCCAGCAGCCATGCCCGGACTAGCGTCGGCGAGCAGTACTTC
d_gene: .; len: 14; v_gene: TRBV19; abundance: .; j_gene: TRBJ1-2; CDR3aa: CASTDVRGAPGYTF; CDR3nt: TGTGCCAGTACCGACGTGCGGGGGGCGCCGGGCTACACCTTC
d_gene: TRBD2; len: 16; v_gene: TRBV5-1; abundance: .; j_gene: TRBJ2-3; CDR3aa: CASSWGLAVGEDTQYF; CDR3nt: TGCGCCAGCAGCTGGGGACTAGCGGTCGGTGAAGATACGCAGTATTTT
d_gene: TRBD1; len: 15; v_gene: TRBV28; abundance: .; j_gene: TRBJ2-7; CDR3aa: CASSLAGQGFYEQYF; CDR3nt: TGTGCCAGCAGTCTGGCGGGACAGGGGTTCTACGAGCAGTACTTC
d_gene: TRBD1; len: 13; v_gene: TRBV7-7; abundance: .; j_gene: TRBJ2-7; CDR3aa: CASSQSGTVEQYF; CDR3nt: TGTGCCAGCAGCCAGTCCGGGACAGTCGAGCAGTACTTC
d_gene: .; len: 16; v_gene: TRBV6-5; abundance: .; j_gene: TRBJ2-2; CDR3aa: CASSYEAGAVTGELFF; CDR3nt: TGTGCCAGCAGTTACGAGGCAGGGGCGGTTACCGGGGAGCTGTTTTTT
d_gene: .; len: 16; v_gene: TRBV4-1; abundance: .; j_gene: TRBJ2-2; CDR3aa: CASSQDRTVRAGELFF; CDR3nt: TGCGCCAGCAGCCAAGATAGGACAGTGAGGGCCGGGGAGCTGTTTTTT
d_gene: .; len: 14; v_gene: TRBV13; abundance: .; j_gene: TRBJ2-7; CDR3aa: CASSQGASPYEQYF; CDR3nt: TGTGCCAGCAGCCAAGGGGCGTCTCCCTACGAGCAGTACTTC
d_gene: .; len: 11; v_gene: TRBV27; abundance: .; j_gene: TRBJ1-2; CDR3aa: CASSGRFGYTF; CDR3nt: TGTGCCAGCAGTGGCAGGTTTGGCTACACCTTC
d_gene: .; len: 12; v_gene: TRBV29-1; abundance: .; j_gene: TRBJ2-7; CDR3aa: CSVGADTYEQYF; CDR3nt: TGCAGCGTTGGGGCAGACACCTACGAGCAGTACTTC
d_gene: .; len: 15; v_gene: TRBV28; abundance: .; j_gene: TRBJ1-5; CDR3aa: CASSLGRGLRQPQHF; CDR3nt: TGTGCCAGCAGTTTAGGTCGCGGCCTTAGGCAGCCCCAGCATTTT
d_gene: .; len: 13; v_gene: TRBV29-1; abundance: .; j_gene: TRBJ1-1; CDR3aa: CSARGLLNTEAFF; CDR3nt: TGCAGCGCCCGCGGGTTGTTGAACACTGAAGCTTTCTTT
d_gene: .; len: 16; v_gene: TRBV4-3; abundance: .; j_gene: TRBJ2-7; CDR3aa: CASSQDLTGHPYEQYF; CDR3nt: TGCGCCAGCAGCCAAGATTTAACAGGTCATCCCTACGAGCAGTACTTC
d_gene: TRBD2; len: 15; v_gene: TRBV29-1; abundance: few; j_gene: TRBJ2-3; CDR3aa: CSVTLAGGSTDTQYF; CDR3nt: TGCAGCGTGACGTTAGCGGGAGGCAGCACAGATACGCAGTATTTT
d_gene: TRBD1; len: 17; v_gene: TRBV19; abundance: .; j_gene: TRBJ2-3; CDR3aa: CASSTAGTGWGIDTQYF; CDR3nt: TGTGCCAGTAGTACTGCCGGGACAGGGTGGGGGATTGATACGCAGTATTTT
d_gene: .; len: 14; v_gene: TRBV7-9; abundance: .; j_gene: TRBJ1-1; CDR3aa: CASSLQGPNTEAFF; CDR3nt: TGTGCCAGCAGTTTACAGGGTCCCAACACTGAAGCTTTCTTT
d_gene: .; len: 16; v_gene: TRBV5-4; abundance: once; j_gene: TRBJ2-6; CDR3aa: CASSLDPISGANVLTF; CDR3nt: TGTGCCAGCAGCTTGGATCCTATCTCTGGGGCCAACGTCCTGACTTTC
d_gene: .; len: 12; v_gene: TRBV2; abundance: .; j_gene: TRBJ1-2; CDR3aa: CASSEVLRGYTF; CDR3nt: TGTGCCAGCAGTGAGGTTCTGCGGGGCTACACCTTC
d_gene: TRBD1; len: 15; v_gene: TRBV9; abundance: once; j_gene: TRBJ2-7; CDR3aa: CASKLGADRFYEQYF; CDR3nt: TGTGCCAGCAAACTAGGGGCGGACAGGTTCTACGAGCAGTACTTC
d_gene: TRBD2; len: 15; v_gene: TRBV6-5; abundance: few; j_gene: TRBJ2-5; CDR3aa: CASSGLAGGPETQYF; CDR3nt: TGTGCCAGCAGTGGACTAGCGGGGGGGCCAGAGACCCAGTACTTC
d_gene: .; len: 14; v_gene: TRBV9; abundance: .; j_gene: TRBJ2-3; CDR3aa: CASSEEGKTDTQYF; CDR3nt: TGTGCCAGCAGCGAGGAGGGGAAGACAGATACGCAGTATTTT
d_gene: .; len: 14; v_gene: TRBV7-6; abundance: .; j_gene: TRBJ1-4; CDR3aa: CASSVRTGSEKLFF; CDR3nt: TGTGCCAGCAGCGTCAGAACAGGATCTGAAAAACTGTTTTTT
d_gene: .; len: 15; v_gene: TRBV4-1; abundance: .; j_gene: TRBJ1-2; CDR3aa: CASSQEYSLGYGYTF; CDR3nt: TGCGCCAGCAGCCAAGAATACAGCCTTGGCTATGGCTACACCTTC
d_gene: TRBD2; len: 14; v_gene: TRBV5-1; abundance: .; j_gene: TRBJ2-1; CDR3aa: CASSGVAGGNEQFF; CDR3nt: TGCGCCAGCAGCGGGGTAGCGGGCGGCAATGAGCAGTTCTTC
d_gene: TRBD2; len: 14; v_gene: TRBV30; abundance: .; j_gene: TRBJ2-3; CDR3aa: CAWSLAGGGDTQYF; CDR3nt: TGTGCCTGGAGCTTAGCGGGGGGAGGAGATACGCAGTATTTT
d_gene: .; len: 14; v_gene: TRBV6-5; abundance: .; j_gene: TRBJ1-1; CDR3aa: CASSYGRGRTEAFF; CDR3nt: TGTGCCAGCAGTTACGGCAGGGGTAGGACTGAAGCTTTCTTT
d_gene: .; len: 12; v_gene: TRBV14; abundance: .; j_gene: TRBJ2-7; CDR3aa: CASSQAGVEQYF; CDR3nt: TGTGCCAGCAGCCAAGCGGGGGTCGAGCAGTACTTC
d_gene: TRBD1; len: 16; v_gene: TRBV9; abundance: .; j_gene: TRBJ2-3; CDR3aa: CASSGQGGFGTDTQYF; CDR3nt: TGTGCCAGCAGCGGACAGGGGGGGTTCGGCACAGATACGCAGTATTTT
d_gene: .; len: 15; v_gene: TRBV2; abundance: .; j_gene: TRBJ2-7; CDR3aa: CASSEFRDTRHEQYF; CDR3nt: TGTGCCAGCAGTGAATTTAGAGACACCCGTCACGAGCAGTACTTC
d_gene: TRBD1; len: 16; v_gene: TRBV28; abundance: .; j_gene: TRBJ2-1; CDR3aa: CASETAPGQGYNEQFF; CDR3nt: TGTGCCAGCGAGACTGCCCCGGGACAGGGCTACAATGAGCAGTTCTTC
d_gene: .; len: 13; v_gene: TRBV14; abundance: .; j_gene: TRBJ2-7; CDR3aa: CASSQDRGYEQYF; CDR3nt: TGTGCCAGCAGCCAAGATAGGGGGTACGAGCAGTACTTC
d_gene: TRBD1; len: 17; v_gene: TRBV28; abundance: .; j_gene: TRBJ1-5; CDR3aa: CASSLDGGTDSNQPQHF; CDR3nt: TGTGCCAGCAGTTTGGACGGCGGGACAGATAGCAATCAGCCCCAGCATTTT
d_gene: TRBD2; len: 14; v_gene: TRBV27; abundance: few; j_gene: TRBJ2-1; CDR3aa: CASSPGTTNNEQFF; CDR3nt: TGTGCCAGCAGTCCCGGGACTACCAACAATGAGCAGTTCTTC
d_gene: .; len: 12; v_gene: TRBV19; abundance: few; j_gene: TRBJ1-1; CDR3aa: CASTTGNTEAFF; CDR3nt: TGTGCCAGTACCACGGGGAACACTGAAGCTTTCTTT
d_gene: TRBD2; len: 16; v_gene: TRBV28; abundance: .; j_gene: TRBJ2-1; CDR3aa: CASSPTSGSSYNEQFF; CDR3nt: TGTGCCAGCAGTCCCACTAGCGGGAGCTCCTACAATGAGCAGTTCTTC
d_gene: .; len: 15; v_gene: TRBV27; abundance: .; j_gene: TRBJ1-1; CDR3aa: CASSLSHAGVTEAFF; CDR3nt: TGTGCCAGCAGTTTATCGCATGCGGGGGTCACTGAAGCTTTCTTT
d_gene: TRBD2; len: 15; v_gene: TRBV5-1; abundance: .; j_gene: TRBJ2-3; CDR3aa: CASSIGTRPTDTQYF; CDR3nt: TGCGCCAGCAGCATCGGGACTAGGCCCACAGATACGCAGTATTTT
d_gene: .; len: 14; v_gene: TRBV5-1; abundance: .; j_gene: TRBJ2-3; CDR3aa: CASSLVGGADTQYF; CDR3nt: TGCGCCAGCAGCTTGGTGGGGGGGGCCGATACGCAGTATTTT
d_gene: .; len: 12; v_gene: TRBV14; abundance: .; j_gene: TRBJ1-1; CDR3aa: CASRTRNTEAFF; CDR3nt: TGTGCCAGTAGGACTAGGAACACTGAAGCTTTCTTT
d_gene: TRBD2; len: 17; v_gene: TRBV7-2; abundance: .; j_gene: TRBJ2-7; CDR3aa: CASSLQVASGGRGEQYF; CDR3nt: TGTGCCAGCAGCTTACAAGTGGCTAGCGGGGGAAGGGGCGAGCAGTACTTC
d_gene: TRBD2; len: 16; v_gene: TRBV5-1; abundance: .; j_gene: TRBJ2-5; CDR3aa: CASSLSPSGGQETQYF; CDR3nt: TGCGCCAGCAGCTTGAGCCCTAGCGGGGGCCAAGAGACCCAGTACTTC
d_gene: .; len: 14; v_gene: TRBV7-3; abundance: .; j_gene: TRBJ1-1; CDR3aa: CASRKDGENTEAFF; CDR3nt: TGTGCCAGCAGAAAAGACGGAGAGAACACTGAAGCTTTCTTT
d_gene: TRBD2; len: 15; v_gene: TRBV6-1; abundance: few; j_gene: TRBJ2-3; CDR3aa: CASSRLAGEADTQYF; CDR3nt: TGTGCCAGCAGTCGACTAGCGGGAGAGGCAGATACGCAGTATTTT
d_gene: .; len: 14; v_gene: TRBV19; abundance: .; j_gene: TRBJ2-5; CDR3aa: CASSIVGGGETQYF; CDR3nt: TGTGCCAGTAGTATAGTTGGGGGAGGAGAGACCCAGTACTTC
d_gene: .; len: 13; v_gene: TRBV10-2; abundance: .; j_gene: TRBJ2-2; CDR3aa: CASRDQGSGELFF; CDR3nt: TGCGCCAGCAGAGATCAGGGTTCCGGGGAGCTGTTTTTT
d_gene: .; len: 15; v_gene: TRBV5-4; abundance: .; j_gene: TRBJ2-7; CDR3aa: CASSFGRDGSYEQYF; CDR3nt: TGTGCCAGCAGCTTCGGGCGGGACGGCTCATACGAGCAGTACTTC
d_gene: TRBD2; len: 15; v_gene: TRBV11-3; abundance: .; j_gene: TRBJ2-1; CDR3aa: CASSPGTSGDNEQFF; CDR3nt: TGTGCCAGCAGCCCCGGGACTAGCGGAGACAATGAGCAGTTCTTC
d_gene: TRBD1; len: 14; v_gene: TRBV6-1; abundance: once; j_gene: TRBJ1-6; CDR3aa: CASSIRTGESPLHF; CDR3nt: TGTGCCAGCAGTATCAGGACAGGGGAATCACCCCTCCACTTT
d_gene: .; len: 15; v_gene: TRBV7-9; abundance: .; j_gene: TRBJ2-5; CDR3aa: CASSLKGLYQETQYF; CDR3nt: TGTGCCAGCAGCTTGAAGGGGTTGTACCAAGAGACCCAGTACTTC